One and the same sample provided the 16 T cell receptor beta chains below, sequenced in a study of cytomegalovirus exposure and HLA in healthy donors (dated by TCRdb to about 2017). Receptor libraries were prepared by the immunoSEQ multiplex PCR assay. For the multiplex PCR, a mixture combining 60 forward primers for TCR Vbeta segments and 13 reverse primers for TCR Jbeta segments was used. Sourced from immuneACCESS, this table was stored by TCRdb with only in-frame sequences that have V and J called. A share of the clones is absent; for the studies checked, an unresolved V gene accounts for under half, and the remainder has no known explanation. The sample table lists around 91,000 clones, 55% to 75% of them with a count of one. Of the sample, more than 2.5% falls within the top ten clones. The sequencing sample was made of PBMCs. These receptors were taken from a man between 60 and 75 years old in good health and CMV-seronegative.

The rearrangement joins TRBV5-6 to TRBJ2-1, with TRBD2 identical over 10 bases. The CDR3 consists of 17 residues. J was trimmed by 5 bases and V by 0 bases; bases with no gene match: 8. Germline CDR1 reads SGHDT; CDR2 reads YYEEEE. This chain's CDR3 is CASSLVLAGAGHNEQFF. The CDR3 DNA sequence: TGTGCCAGCAGCTTGGTTCTAGCGGGAGCGGGTCACAATGAGCAGTTCTTC. Combining the CDR3 with reference TRBV5-6 and TRBJ2-1 gives the whole variable domain DAGVTQSPTHLIKTRGQQVTLRCSPKSGHDTVSWYQQALGQGPQFIFQYYEEEERQRGNFPDRFSGHQFPNYSSELNVNALLLGDSALYLCASSLVLAGAGHNEQFFGPGTRLTVL.

This clone has only one observation. This chain connects TRBV14 to TRBJ2-7, with a possible D match to TRBD2 (5 bases). The germline V gene encodes CDR1 SGHDN and CDR2 FVKESK. Trimming pared 0 bases from V and 0 bases from J, leaving 15 bases between. The CDR3 loop spans 17 amino acids. CDR3: CASSQEQWTLSSYEQYF. The CDR3 DNA sequence: TGTGCCAGCAGCCAAGAACAGTGGACTCTTAGCTCCTACGAGCAGTACTTC. The whole variable domain, filled in from reference TRBV14 and TRBJ2-7, reads EAGVTQFPSHSVIEKGQTVTLRCDPISGHDNLYWYRRVMGKEIKFLLHFVKESKQDESGMPNNRFLAERTGGTYSTLKVQPAELEDSGVYFCASSQEQWTLSSYEQYFGPGTRLTVT.

The J gene is TRBJ1-5, the V gene TRBV2; D unclear. The germline CDR1 and CDR2 sequences are SNHLY and FYNNEI. The CDR3 spans 15 residues. Between the trimmed V and J ends, which lost 8 bases and 2 bases, there was a span of 16 bases. This CDR3 is CASHEARLGNQPQHF. The CDR3 nucleotides are TGTGCCAGCCATGAGGCTAGGTTGGGCAATCAGCCCCAGCATTTT.

This clone was seen more than once but under ten times. This may arise from a read error, as a much more abundant clone is one base away. The chain couples TRBV29-1 to TRBJ2-7; 9 nucleotides agree with TRBD1. Looked up from germline, CDR1 is SQVTM and CDR2 is ANQGSEA. V lost 5 bases and J lost 2; bases outside the gene matches: 7. This CDR3 has 14 amino acids. The chain's CDR3 is CSVRLQGAPYEQYF. The CDR3, as DNA: TGCAGCGTTCGATTACAGGGGGCCCCCTACGAGCAGTACTTC.

The V and J genes are TRBV7-3 and TRBJ1-1; D is unclear. Trimming removed 5 bases from V and 5 bases from J, with 18 bases in between. Germline CDR1 SGHTA, CDR2 FQGTGA. This CDR3 has 15 amino acids. CDR3 nucleotides: TGTGCCAGCAGCCCCTCCGGGAAATGGGGAACTGAAGCTTTCTTT. It is translated as CASSPSGKWGTEAFF.

The genes are TRBV6-8 and TRBJ2-5, with 12 bases aligning to TRBD2. Near its end, the DNA agrees better with TRBJ2-7, so the J call may be wrong. This CDR3 comprises 17 residues. Germline CDR1 MNHGY, CDR2 SAAAGT. The CDR3 DNA follows: TGTGCCAGCACGGACCCCCAGGGACTAGCGGGCATCTACGAGCAGTACTTC. Residues: CASTDPQGLAGIYEQYF.

This chain links TRBV21-1 with TRBJ2-7; no DNA check was done on the table's D call, TRBD2. TRBV21-1 is labeled a pseudogene. The CDR3 runs 12 residues. The CDR3 reads CASSGRGYEQYF. The CDR3 DNA sequence: TGTGCCAGCAGCGGAAGAGGTTACGAGCAGTACTTC.

On this clone itself: At one of its ends the junction is not consistent with the germline gene, which may arise from a read error. J is TRBJ2-5 and V is TRBV5-1; 7 positions match TRBD2. Germline lookup yields CDR1 SGHRS and CDR2 YFSETQ. The CDR3 covers 16 residues. DNA of the CDR3: TGCGCCAGTAGCTTGATGGCGGGAGTAAGGCAAGAGACCCAGTACTTC. Translation gives CASSLMAGVRQETQYF.

As to this clone: Other DNA sequences in the same sample also yield this CDR3. The chain is built from TRBV11-2 and TRBJ1-2; D is perhaps TRBD1 (6 bases). The CDR3 spans 13 residues. Trimming removed 5 bases from V and 2 bases from J, with 9 bases in between. CDR1 and CDR2 from the germline V gene are SGHAT and FQNNGV. The DNA for the CDR3 is TGTGCCAGCAGCCCAGACAGGAACTATGGCTACACCTTC. It is translated as CASSPDRNYGYTF.

Regarding this clone: The sample carries other DNA sequences with the same CDR3. The V and J genes are TRBV7-9 and TRBJ1-2; no clear D gene. The CDR3 is 11 residues long. The V gene lost 4 bases and the J gene lost 6 bases, with 6 bases spanning the gap. Germline-derived CDR1 and CDR2 are SEHNR and FQNEAQ (reference sequence). The chain's CDR3 is CASSSRNGYTF. CDR3 DNA: TGTGCCAGCAGCTCCCGTAATGGCTACACCTTC.

The chain is built from TRBV30 and TRBJ2-5; possibly TRBD2 for D (5 bases). Germline V gives CDR1 GTSNPN, CDR2 SVGIG (reference sequence). Trimming stripped 0 bases from V and 0 bases from J, with 11 bases between. The CDR3 runs to 15 residues. This CDR3 reads CAWSVGRRYQETQYF. CDR3 DNA: TGTGCCTGGAGTGTAGGGCGGAGGTACCAAGAGACCCAGTACTTC. Together with reference TRBV30 and TRBJ2-5, the CDR3 gives the full variable domain: SQTIHQWPATLVQPVGSPLSLECTVEGTSNPNLYWYRQAAGRGLQLLFYSVGIGQISSEVPQNLSASRPQDRQFILSSKKLLLSDSGFYLCAWSVGRRYQETQYFGPGTRLLVL.

This chain joins TRBV5-1 and TRBJ1-3, with D possibly matching TRBD1 (6 bases). Trimming took off 2 bases at V and 1 base at J, with 10 bases between the two ends. The CDR3 extends over 15 amino acids. Per germline, CDR1 SGHRS and CDR2 YFSETQ. CDR3 region: CASSFTTGSGNTIYF. CDR3 coding DNA: TGCGCCAGCAGCTTCACCACAGGGTCTGGAAACACCATATATTTT.

The chain couples TRBV7-8 to TRBJ2-5; no clear D gene. The J call may be in error: the DNA end matches TRBJ2-7 better. Germline CDR1 reads SGHVS; CDR2 reads FQNEAQ. The CDR3 has 14 amino acids. The CDR3 DNA is TGTGCCAGCAGCTTCTCCACCGATTCCTACGAGCAGTACTTC. The encoded protein is CASSFSTDSYEQYF.

This clone was seen just once. The rearrangement uses TRBV27 and TRBJ2-7, with 7 bases aligning to TRBD1. V lost 3 bases to trimming and J lost 3 bases; unmatched junction nucleotides: 11. There are 16 residues in the CDR3. Germline loops: CDR1 MNHEY, CDR2 SMNVEV (reference sequence). The DNA for the CDR3 is TGTGCCAGCAGTTTCCCTCGGACAGGCGGGCTCTACGAGCAGTACTTC. Its protein is CASSFPRTGGLYEQYF.

In its sample, this clone was seen a few times. The conserved final phenylalanine or tryptophan is absent from the CDR3, which likely points to a read error. It is unclear where the CDR3 begins or ends on the DNA, so no DNA is shown, and the CDR3 is as TCRdb lists it. V and J are TRBV21-1 and TRBJ1-2; the table's D call of TRBD1 was not tested on the DNA. TRBV21-1 is an annotated pseudogene. With termini counted, the CDR3 has 8 amino acids. The CDR3: CASSRDRV.

The V and J genes are TRBV6-1 and TRBJ1-4; tentatively, D is TRBD1 (5 bases). CDR1 MNHNS and CDR2 SASEGT come from the germline V gene. The CDR3 has 15 residues. The V and J ends lost 2 bases and 2 bases respectively, with 9 bases between them. This chain's CDR3 is CASSEPGGTNEKLFF. CDR3 DNA sequence: TGTGCCAGCAGTGAACCGGGGGGTACTAATGAAAAACTGTTTTTT.